This TCR beta chain was observed in a study of cytomegalovirus exposure and HLA in healthy donors. The PCR ran on 60 Vbeta and 13 Jbeta primers. The assay was immunoSEQ multiplex PCR, and TCRdb's table has in-frame clones only and misses some. This sample's clone table lists tens of thousands of clones. This CDR3 is built from 12 residues. The V end was cut by 5 bases, the J end by 2 bases, with 9 bases between. Germline lookup yields CDR1 SQVTM and CDR2 ANQGSEA. The sequenced sample consisted of PBMCs. V and J are TRBV29-1 and TRBJ2-5, with D possibly matching TRBD2 (5 bases). The sequence was obtained from a woman aged 18-29 years in good health and CMV-seronegative. The DNA of the CDR3 is TGCAGCGTTTCCAGCGGACAAGAGACCCAGTACTTC. This sequence encodes CSVSSGQETQYF. The entire variable domain, with the rest obtained from reference TRBV29-1 and TRBJ2-5, is as follows: SAVISQKPSRDICQRGTSLTIQCQVDSQVTMMFWYRQQPGQSLTLIATANQGSEATYESGFVIDKFPISRPNLTFSTLTVSNMSPEDSSIYLCSVSSGQETQYFGPGTRLLVL.